Listed below are T cell receptor beta chains from one sample, sequenced in a study of beta chain features in type 1 diabetes. TCRdb keeps only in-frame clones here, not all; method: immunoSEQ multiplex PCR. This sample has approximately 140,000 clones, with around 8.8% found just once. Sequenced material: central memory CD4+ T cells from blood. Every receptor here comes from a man younger than 40 with type 1 diabetes. The conserved cysteine and the conserved F or W are not part of the CDR3 here. Each record gives: V gene, CDR3 length, J gene, D gene, CDR3 protein. D genes are given only for firm matches.

>TRBV7-6|17|TRBJ2-1|TRBD2
ASSHRTSGEATLYNEQF
>TRBV11-2|16|TRBJ2-3|TRBD2
ASSASAGTTLSTDTQY
>TRBV6-5|12|TRBJ1-1|TRBD1
ASSSPGGYTEAF
>TRBV6-1|14|TRBJ1-6|.
ASSESLGQWDSPLH
>TRBV18|12|TRBJ2-5|.
ASSPAGGPETQY
>TRBV15|11|TRBJ2-7|.
ATSRDLSYEQY
>TRBV5-8|13|TRBJ1-4|TRBD1
ASSAGTGSNEKLF
>TRBV19|10|TRBJ1-6|TRBD1
ASSTSGTELH
>TRBV28|13|TRBJ2-7|.
ASSLARGVTYEQY
>TRBV11-2|10|TRBJ2-7|.
ASSRDKGEQY
>TRBV15|12|TRBJ2-2|.
ATKITRNTGELF
>TRBV6-5|13|TRBJ1-1|TRBD1
ASSYSRTGDTEAF
>TRBV25-1|10|TRBJ1-2|TRBD1
ASSGQGWGYT
>TRBV6-4|14|TRBJ2-6|TRBD1
ASTWTGRAGANVLT
>TRBV6-6|12|TRBJ2-2|.
ASSYSQGIGELF
>TRBV5-8|10|TRBJ1-2|.
ASSLASVGYT
>TRBV9|11|TRBJ1-6|.
ASSPTGTSPLH
>TRBV5-1|14|TRBJ1-1|TRBD1
ASNYFSGGAYTEAF
>TRBV1|11|TRBJ2-3|.
TSSLRGADTQY
>TRBV28|12|TRBJ2-3|TRBD2
ASSSAGGTDTQY
>TRBV19|10|TRBJ2-1|TRBD2
ASSRTRGEQF
>TRBV2|10|TRBJ1-1|TRBD1
ASSGTGPSGF
>TRBV14|11|TRBJ2-7|.
ASSQESYREQY
>TRBV11-2|11|TRBJ1-1|.
ASLSGGNTEAF
>TRBV19|14|TRBJ2-2|TRBD2
ASTNGRGPNTGELF
>TRBV11-3|10|TRBJ2-2|.
ASSSSSGELF
>TRBV23-1|15|TRBJ1-4|.
ASSRVRARATNEKLF
>TRBV6-5|11|TRBJ1-1|.
ASSTDKNTEAF
>TRBV10-3|11|TRBJ2-5|.
AISERLAETQY
>TRBV19|12|TRBJ2-3|TRBD1
ASSDRGRTDTQY
>TRBV5-4|13|TRBJ2-7|.
ASRPGGGATYEQY
>TRBV4-1|11|TRBJ2-5|.
ASSPRGGETQY
>TRBV18|13|TRBJ2-1|TRBD2
ASSPMSSGDNEQF
>TRBV11-1|12|TRBJ2-7|.
ASSLASGSYEQY
>TRBV4-3|14|TRBJ2-3|.
ASSQDLAGATDTQY
>TRBV7-9|14|TRBJ2-1|.
ASSRTRASSYNEQF
>TRBV5-1|13|TRBJ2-7|.
ASSLGAGSSYEQY
>TRBV6-5|13|TRBJ2-1|.
ASSYSLRASNEQF
>TRBV5-6|13|TRBJ1-1|.
ASSLYGRGNTEAF
>TRBV13|13|TRBJ1-6|TRBD1
ASSLGPGDRRPLH
>TRBV5-1|12|TRBJ1-1|.
ASSQQGGETEAF
>TRBV5-4|12|TRBJ2-1|TRBD2
ASRAGTNLREQF
>TRBV18|14|TRBJ2-7|.
ASSPPTEGKFNEQY
>TRBV19|12|TRBJ1-1|TRBD1
ASNPGQGSTEAF
>TRBV28|13|TRBJ1-6|TRBD1
ASSPRTGYNSPLH
>TRBV5-6|9|TRBJ2-1|.
ASSLNREQF
>TRBV7-2|10|TRBJ1-1|.
ASSFSGTEAF
>TRBV5-4|14|TRBJ1-6|TRBD1
ASSATGLGANSPLH
>TRBV7-2|13|TRBJ2-7|TRBD2
ASSPSTGDYYEQY
>TRBV7-8|17|TRBJ2-3|TRBD2
ASSLQWVAGGARTDTQY
>TRBV5-1|14|TRBJ1-1|TRBD1
ASRKSQGALNTEAF
>TRBV4-2|15|TRBJ2-2|TRBD2
ASSQSLAGESTGELF
>TRBV4-1|12|TRBJ1-1|.
ASSQDIRDTEAF
>TRBV19|12|TRBJ1-5|.
ASGLNGNNQPQH
>TRBV6-5|12|TRBJ2-7|TRBD1
ASSKTGVPYEQY
>TRBV19|11|TRBJ2-5|TRBD1
ASRDTGGETQY
>TRBV5-1|12|TRBJ2-1|TRBD2
ASSPLAGGNEQF